These 27 T cell receptor beta chains came from one sample sequenced in a study of CXCR3-negative and CXCR3-positive naive CD8 T cells (dated by TCRdb to between 2019 and 2020). Beyond this particular receptor, the publication reports: TRB CDR3s from CXCR3-positive naive cells showed higher hydrophobicity (lower Kidera factor 4), lower energy, and higher strength and volume indices than CXCR3-negative naive cells.

The data were produced on a NextSeq 550. The Human TCR Profiling Kit (MiLaboratory) was used to prepare UMI-labeled 5' RACE TRB cDNA libraries. Once TCRdb had reprocessed the reads, it stored one entry per CDR3 protein sequence and supplied no DNA. In this sample's table one finds 130,000 or so distinct CDR3 sequences. Together, the top ten hold roughly 0.39% of the sample. The antigens of these receptors remain unknown. Input material: naive CXCR3+ CD8+ T cells from blood. The sample's cell subset or site label is to be understood as: CD45RO-CCR7+CD27+CD95- naive CD8+ T cells expressing CXCR3 (TNR3+). These receptor sequences come from a human donor in good health. Some clones in this sample may be carry-over from other donors' samples.

This sequence joins TRBV7-9 and TRBJ2-5. Germline CDR1 SEHNR, CDR2 FQNEAQ (reference sequence). The CDR3 loop spans 13 amino acids. CDR3 amino acids: CASSLNAQETQYF.

The chain links TRBV29-1 to TRBJ1-1. There are 12 residues in the CDR3. Germline V gene lookup returns CDR1 SQVTM and CDR2 ANQGSEA. CDR3 amino acids: CSGWALDTEAFF.

The gene calls are TRBV5-1 and TRBJ2-7; TCRdb names TRBD1, which stays unverified in the absence of DNA. From germline, CDR1 is SGHRS and CDR2 YFSETQ. The CDR3 has 13 amino acids. CDR3 region: CASNEGAGYEQYF.

The chain recombines TRBV7-9 with TRBJ1-2. The CDR3 has 15 amino acids. Germline-derived CDR1 and CDR2 are SEHNR and FQNEAQ (reference sequence). The CDR3 sequence: CASSLKRPDNYGYTF.

V gene TRBV15 combines with J gene TRBJ2-7; lacking DNA, the TRBD1 call made by TCRdb goes unchecked. Per the germline V gene, CDR1 is LNHNV and CDR2 is YYDKDF (reference sequence). The CDR3 is 17 amino acids. The CDR3 region is CATSRDLPGVDTYEQYF.

The CDR3: CASSLALAGTGFDEQYF. This rearrangement joins TRBV5-1 to TRBJ2-7; TCRdb picks TRBD1, but there is no DNA to check that call. The CDR3 totals 17 residues. Germline-derived CDR1 and CDR2 are SGHRS and YFSETQ. The full variable domain, in which reference TRBV5-1 and TRBJ2-7 provide the parts outside the CDR3, is KAGVTQTPRYLIKTRGQQVTLSCSPISGHRSVSWYQQTPGQGLQFLFEYFSETQRNKGNFPGRFSGRQFSNSRSEMNVSTLELGDSALYLCASSLALAGTGFDEQYFGPGTRLTVT.

This chain joins TRBV7-2 and TRBJ2-7; TCRdb designates TRBD2, a call that cannot be tested without DNA. The CDR3 has 13 amino acids. Looked up from germline, CDR1 is SGHTA and CDR2 is FQGNSA. This CDR3 reads CASSPGLGYEQYF.

The chain employs TRBV30 and TRBJ1-1; the TCRdb D gene call, TRBD1, has no DNA to confirm it. CDR1 and CDR2 (germline): GTSNPN, SVGIG (reference sequence). The length of the CDR3 is 12 residues. The CDR3 is CALTGVNTEAFF.

The chain employs TRBV7-9 and TRBJ1-2; TCRdb selects TRBD1, and the lack of DNA leaves this call unchecked. Germline lookup yields CDR1 SEHNR and CDR2 FQNEAQ (reference sequence). The CDR3 sequence is 13 residues long. CDR3 in amino acids: CASSLGQGAGYTF.

The rearrangement links TRBV29-1 to TRBJ2-7. The CDR3 is 12 residues long. Germline-derived CDR1 and CDR2 are SQVTM and ANQGSEA. The CDR3 protein is CSVVEGSREQYF.

The V and J genes are TRBV5-1 and TRBJ1-1. The germline V gene has CDR1 SGHRS and CDR2 YFSETQ. The CDR3 is 15 amino acids. CDR3 sequence reads: CASSLRGLGYTEAFF. The variable domain in full, completed from reference TRBV5-1 and TRBJ1-1, reads KAGVTQTPRYLIKTRGQQVTLSCSPISGHRSVSWYQQTPGQGLQFLFEYFSETQRNKGNFPGRFSGRQFSNSRSEMNVSTLELGDSALYLCASSLRGLGYTEAFFGQGTRLTVV.

This rearrangement joins TRBV5-5 to TRBJ2-1; TCRdb's assignment of TRBD1 cannot be checked, as there is no DNA. From germline, CDR1 is SGHKS and CDR2 YYEKEE (reference sequence). The CDR3 runs to 14 residues. The CDR3 loop reads CASSLWTANDEQFF.

V gene TRBV5-4 combines with J gene TRBJ2-1. The CDR3 covers 13 residues. CDR1 is SGHNT, CDR2 YYREEE, per germline (reference sequence). CDR3 sequence reads: CASSFLTELEQFF.

This chain joins TRBV6-1 and TRBJ2-5; no DNA is available, so the TRBD2 call from TCRdb remains unchecked. The CDR3 runs to 15 residues. The germline V gene has CDR1 MNHNS and CDR2 SASEGT. The CDR3 loop is CASSEWRGYQETQYF.

V gene TRBV29-1 combines with J gene TRBJ1-1. The CDR3 extends over 13 amino acids. Germline CDR1 and CDR2: SQVTM and ANQGSEA. The CDR3 loop reads CSVEDAMNTEAFF.

The chain links TRBV29-1 to TRBJ2-7; TCRdb returns TRBD1, unconfirmable since there is no DNA. This CDR3 region has 13 residues. Germline V gene lookup returns CDR1 SQVTM and CDR2 ANQGSEA. This chain's CDR3 is CSVVGGGFGEQYF.

The rearrangement uses TRBV13 and TRBJ1-2; there is no DNA to check the TCRdb D call of TRBD1. Germline-derived CDR1 and CDR2 are PRHDT and FYEKMQ (reference sequence). The CDR3 totals 14 residues. CDR3 protein: CASSQGEANYGYTF.

The chain employs TRBV24-1 and TRBJ2-3; TCRdb calls TRBD1, which cannot be checked without DNA. This CDR3 spans 17 amino acids. Germline V gene data show CDR1 as KGHDR and CDR2 as SFDVKD. The CDR3 sequence is CATSDSGTGWSTDTQYF.

The genes are TRBV20-1 and TRBJ2-7; the TCRdb call, TRBD2, lacks DNA for checking. The CDR3 runs to 14 residues. Germline V gene sequence: CDR1 DFQATT, CDR2 SNEGSKA (reference sequence). CDR3 residues: CSASRWTSNYEQYF.

CDR3 in amino acids: CSARDVGGSTDTQYF. The genes are TRBV20-1 and TRBJ2-3; absent DNA, TCRdb's TRBD1 call cannot be checked. Germline lookup yields CDR1 DFQATT and CDR2 SNEGSKA (reference sequence). CDR3 length: 15 residues.

The chain has TRBV5-1 and TRBJ2-1; TCRdb designates TRBD1, a call that cannot be tested without DNA. Germline values: CDR1 SGHRS, CDR2 YFSETQ. The CDR3 is made up of 16 amino acids. The CDR3 loop reads CASSSVRDRGHNEQFF. Full variable domain (rest looked up from reference TRBV5-1 and TRBJ2-1): KAGVTQTPRYLIKTRGQQVTLSCSPISGHRSVSWYQQTPGQGLQFLFEYFSETQRNKGNFPGRFSGRQFSNSRSEMNVSTLELGDSALYLCASSSVRDRGHNEQFFGPGTRLTVL.

The chain employs TRBV29-1 and TRBJ2-7. Germline V lookup: CDR1 SQVTM, CDR2 ANQGSEA. This CDR3 region has 12 residues. CDR3 loop: CSVEDDGYEQYF.

The chain has TRBV12-3 or TRBV12-4 and TRBJ2-1. The CDR3 runs 12 residues. CDR3: CASSTIRNEQFF.

The chain has TRBV4-1 and TRBJ2-2. Germline loops: CDR1 MGHRA, CDR2 YSYEKL. The CDR3 runs to 15 residues. CDR3 sequence: CASSQAVGYTGELFF.

This chain joins TRBV3-2 and TRBJ2-3. TRBV3-2 is designated a pseudogene. This CDR3 contains 15 residues. CDR3 sequence reads: CASSKTESLTDTQYF.

The chain is built from TRBV6-2 or TRBV6-3 and TRBJ2-3; TCRdb picks TRBD1, but there is no DNA to check that call. The CDR3 totals 15 residues. Germline assignment: CDR1 MNHEY and CDR2 SVGEGT. This CDR3 is CASIHTGQGTDTQYF.

The chain joins TRBV13 to TRBJ2-1. CDR3 size: 13 residues. Germline-derived CDR1 and CDR2 are PRHDT and FYEKMQ (reference sequence). The CDR3 spells CASSLRQYNEQFF. Combining the CDR3 with reference TRBV13 and TRBJ2-1 gives the whole variable domain AAGVIQSPRHLIKEKRETATLKCYPIPRHDTVYWYQQGPGQDPQFLISFYEKMQSDKGSIPDRFSAQQFSDYHSELNMSSLELGDSALYFCASSLRQYNEQFFGPGTRLTVL.